This T cell receptor beta chain was documented in a study of identical twins. TCRdb independently ran MiXCR on the 5' RACE reads; one entry per CDR3 protein. The data contain 430,000 or so distinct CDR3 sequences, approximately 24% of them singletons. This clonotype showed up many times. Its antigen is currently unknown. The ends lost 7 bases at V and 9 bases at J; junction bases unmatched: 9. The CDR3 length is 14 residues. Germline assignment: CDR1 MNHNS and CDR2 SASEGT. Study findings and constraints: Researchers reported weaker excess twin sharing in beta out-of-frame sequences.

Separately, the same data were catalogued under a study of T cells expressing NK-cell markers. This second report adds: Sequenced donors, eight in total, included seven who were HCMV-seropositive and one who was seronegative. Researchers report these clonotypes also headed the CD3+CD56-NKG2C+ fraction in a few donors.

The sample was CD4+ T cells sorted from blood. This TCR derives from a woman in her late teens or twenties in good health. The chain uses TRBV6-1 and TRBJ2-7; 13 bases are a match to TRBD2. The CDR3 here is CASTKRTSGSMQYF. The DNA of the CDR3 is TGTGCCAGCACCAAAAGGACTAGCGGGAGCATGCAGTACTTC.